This passage covers 6 T cell receptor beta chains from one sample sequenced in a study of glioma-infiltrating T cells. Using RNA template, CDR3s of TCR alpha and beta were amplified with iRepertoire arm-PCR. TCRdb processed the multiplex PCR reads anew with MiXCR; each CDR3 protein has one entry. The sample shows 100,000 to 150,000 distinct CDR3 sequences, 24% of them seen only once. Material: glioma tissue, nonneoplastic brain tissue, or PBMCs (not recorded which). The receptors were sampled from a human donor with low-grade glioma or glioblastoma, undergoing nonglioma brain surgery, or in good health (not recorded which).

As for this clonotype: This may be a read error, as it is one base from a much larger clone. The rearrangement links TRBV6-2 or TRBV6-3 to TRBJ2-3; D remains ambiguous. CDR1 is MNHEY and CDR2 is SVGEGT in the germline V gene. The CDR3 consists of 14 residues. CDR3: CTTPSRRSTDTQYF. CDR3 in DNA: TGTACCACCCCCTCACGACGGAGCACAGATACGCAGTATTTT.

Turning to this clonotype: This clone may be a read error of a much larger clone one base away. The chain links TRBV4-1 to TRBJ2-5, with D unresolved. The CDR3 runs to 15 residues. Germline lookup yields CDR1 MGHRA and CDR2 YSYEKL. The chain's CDR3 is CASSQDPRGQGTQYF. The CDR3 region has the DNA TGCGCCAGCAGCCAAGATCCGAGAGGCCAAGGGACCCAGTACTTC.

The CDR3 nucleotides read TGTGCCAGCAGGGGAACAACCACCGGGGAGCTGTTTTTT. Encoded protein: CASRGTTTGELFF. The V gene is TRBV28, the J gene TRBJ2-2; D ambiguous. The germline CDR1 and CDR2 sequences are MDHEN and SYDVKM. The CDR3 spans 13 residues. The V gene lost 6 bases and the J gene lost 4 bases, with 9 bases spanning the gap.

The chain carries TRBV20-1 and TRBJ2-7; D unclear. The CDR3 loop spans 13 amino acids. The V and J ends lost 4 bases and 3 bases respectively, with 13 bases between them. Germline values: CDR1 DFQATT, CDR2 SNEGSKA (reference sequence). In DNA, the CDR3 is TGCAGTGCTACCGGGCCCGTGGGCTACGAGCAGTACGTC. It specifies CSATGPVGYEQYV.

J is TRBJ2-1 and V is TRBV7-8, with TRBD2 matching over 8 bases. Germline loops: CDR1 SGHVS, CDR2 FQNEAQ. CDR3 length: 16 amino acids. Trimming at V came to 5 bases and at J to 6 bases, leaving 12 bases not matched to a gene. CDR3 nucleotides: TGTGCCAGCAGCCCCCTGGCGGGGGGCGGACTCAATGAGCAGTTCTTC. Its translation: CASSPLAGGGLNEQFF. Full variable domain (outside the CDR3, taken from reference TRBV7-8 and TRBJ2-1): GAGVSQSPRYKVAKRGQDVALRCDPISGHVSLFWYQQALGQGPEFLTYFQNEAQLDKSGLPSDRFFAERPEGSVSTLKIQRTQQEDSAVYLCASSPLAGGGLNEQFFGPGTRLTVL.

This clonotype was recorded at least ten times. This chain connects TRBV28 to TRBJ2-1, with 10 bases aligning to TRBD1. V lost 6 bases and J lost 10; bases outside the gene matches: 9. CDR3 size: 14 residues. The germline V gene has CDR1 MDHEN and CDR2 SYDVKM. CDR3 coding DNA: TGTGCCAGCAGCCGTAGTGGGACAGGGGACGAGCAGTTCTTC. It is translated as CASSRSGTGDEQFF.